Included here is one T cell receptor beta chain sequence, with context. Original data processing: For nucleated cells, counts were estimated from reference gene primer amplification. Clones were sequenced by immunoSEQ multiplex PCR, and TCRdb holds only the in-frame ones, with some missing. From that table come the V and J calls and clone size; the DNA was used to work out D and trimming. The repertoire holds a few hundred thousand clones, with over 75% as singletons. The sample comes from a study of blood T cell repertoires in COVID-19. Background on the study: PBMCs, B-cell-depleted T cells, or T cells were the source of the cDNA or gDNA that made up the material.

The germline V gene encodes CDR1 SGHTA and CDR2 FQGNSA. The CDR3 is 13 amino acids. V was shortened by 7 bases and J by 3 bases, with 12 bases between the two germline ends. The receptor comes from a man aged 30-40 years who had recovered from COVID-19. Specimen: peripheral blood. This chain links TRBV7-2 with TRBJ1-1; D might be TRBD1 (5 bases). The CDR3 nucleotides read TGTGCCAGCACCATTCAGGGTCACACTGAAGCTTTCTTT. Protein product: CASTIQGHTEAFF. The whole variable domain, remainder taken from reference TRBV7-2 and TRBJ1-1, is GAGVSQSPSNKVTEKGKDVELRCDPISGHTALYWYRQSLGQGLEFLIYFQGNSAPDKSGLPSDRFSAERTGGSVSTLTIQRTQQEDSAVYLCASTIQGHTEAFFGQGTRLTVV.